This T cell receptor beta chain was retrieved from a study of shared clonotypes between healthy human individuals. The data were produced by immunoSEQ multiplex PCR, yet TCRdb's version contains in-frame clones alone and is incomplete. The table shows approximately 2,300,000 clones, with less than 95% occurring only once. This CDR3 is 13 amino acids long. The V gene's germline CDR1 is SGHTA and CDR2 FQGNSA. Deletions cut 5 bases from V and 1 base from J, with 8 bases between. In this sample, this clone turned up a few times. The TCR sequence derives from a man aged 18 to 30 in good health. Some clones in this sample may be carry-over from other donors' samples. The chain has TRBV7-2 and TRBJ1-1; D is possibly TRBD1 (6 bases). Specimen: naive CD4+ T cells from PBMCs. This sample's subset: CD45RA+ positively selected. The CDR3: CASSRGGNTEAFF. The CDR3 nucleotides read TGTGCCAGCAGCCGAGGGGGGAACACTGAAGCTTTCTTT.